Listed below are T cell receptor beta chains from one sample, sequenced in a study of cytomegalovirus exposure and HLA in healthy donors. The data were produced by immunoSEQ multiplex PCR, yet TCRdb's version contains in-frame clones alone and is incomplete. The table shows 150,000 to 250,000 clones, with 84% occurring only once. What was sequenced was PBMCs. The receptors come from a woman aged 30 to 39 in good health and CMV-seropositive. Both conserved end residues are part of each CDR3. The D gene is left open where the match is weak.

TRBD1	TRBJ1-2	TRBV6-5	CASSQGAWGGYTF
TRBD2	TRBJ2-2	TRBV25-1	CASSDRLAGIGELFF
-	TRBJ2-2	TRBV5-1	CASSKAGTHQNTGELFF
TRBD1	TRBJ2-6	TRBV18	CASSPPGTAGANVLTF
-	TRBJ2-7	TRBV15	CATSRATGEQYF
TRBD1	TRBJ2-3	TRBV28	CASRNDRGYTDTQYF
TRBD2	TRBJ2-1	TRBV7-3	CASSLPGLANNEQFF
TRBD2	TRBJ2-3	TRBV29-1	CSVGGDPSVAGGGTDTQYF
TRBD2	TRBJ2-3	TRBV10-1	CASSEDTSGLTDTQYF
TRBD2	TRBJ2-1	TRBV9	CASSPRLAGAYNEQFF
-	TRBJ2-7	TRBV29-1	CSVVDRREQYF
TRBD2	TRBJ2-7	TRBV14	CASQLAGENEQYF
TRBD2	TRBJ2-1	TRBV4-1	CASSTHPGLAAIEPFF
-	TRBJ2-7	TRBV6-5	CASTPPREPGEQYF
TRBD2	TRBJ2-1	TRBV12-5	CASGHSGRAGNEQFF
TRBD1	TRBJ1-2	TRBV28	CASSPPGQGLSNYGYTF
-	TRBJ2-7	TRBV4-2	CASSQDLRDYEQYF
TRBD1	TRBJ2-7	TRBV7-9	CASSLGEDRVAPYEQYF
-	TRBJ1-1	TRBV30	CAWTRTDNTEAFF
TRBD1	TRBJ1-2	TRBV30	CAWSITHRGGYTF
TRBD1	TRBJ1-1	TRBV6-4	CASSDFKGGRAFF
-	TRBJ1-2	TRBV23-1	CASSLQGSPYGYTF